This TCR beta chain was found in a study of cytomegalovirus exposure and HLA in healthy donors. Study outcomes and limitations: When presence/absence was analysed, sequencing depth was taken to be roughly uniform across donors. The later analysis indicated that the majority of CMV-associated TCR beta chains appeared HLA-restricted. Researchers catalogued over 150 TCR beta chains as cytomegalovirus-associated.

Only a few counts were recorded for this clone. Its antigen remains unknown. The germline V gene encodes CDR1 SGHTA and CDR2 FQGNSA. The CDR3 contains 16 residues. V was clipped by 4 bases and J by 5 bases, with 20 bases between them. The PCR contained 60 Vbeta and 13 Jbeta primers. The table came from immunoSEQ multiplex PCR; TCRdb's copy has only in-frame clones and leaves some out. The table includes some 160,000 clones, 84% detected once. The sequence was obtained from a boy aged 2 to 10 in good health and CMV-seronegative. The chain employs TRBV7-2 and TRBJ1-1; tentative D call: TRBD1 (6 bases). The material sequenced was PBMCs. The CDR3 reads CASSYSPSGGRTEAFF. The CDR3 DNA reads as TGTGCCAGCAGCTATAGCCCCAGCGGGGGCCGGACTGAAGCTTTCTTT. The entire variable domain, with the rest obtained from reference TRBV7-2 and TRBJ1-1, is as follows: GAGVSQSPSNKVTEKGKDVELRCDPISGHTALYWYRQSLGQGLEFLIYFQGNSAPDKSGLPSDRFSAERTGGSVSTLTIQRTQQEDSAVYLCASSYSPSGGRTEAFFGQGTRLTVV.